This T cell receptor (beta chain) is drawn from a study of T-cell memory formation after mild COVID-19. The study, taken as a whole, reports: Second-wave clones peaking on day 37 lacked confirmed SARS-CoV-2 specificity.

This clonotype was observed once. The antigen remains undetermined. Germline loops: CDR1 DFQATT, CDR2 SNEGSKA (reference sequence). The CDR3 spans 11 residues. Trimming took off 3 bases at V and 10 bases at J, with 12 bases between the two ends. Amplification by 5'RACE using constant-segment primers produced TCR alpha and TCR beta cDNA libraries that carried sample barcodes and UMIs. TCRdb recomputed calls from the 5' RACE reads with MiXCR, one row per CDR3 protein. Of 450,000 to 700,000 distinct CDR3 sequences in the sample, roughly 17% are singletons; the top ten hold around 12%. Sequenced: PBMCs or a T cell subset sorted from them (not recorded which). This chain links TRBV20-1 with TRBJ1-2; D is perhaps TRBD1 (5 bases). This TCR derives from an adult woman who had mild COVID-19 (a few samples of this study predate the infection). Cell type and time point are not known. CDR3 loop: CSARTEVHYTF. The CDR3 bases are TGCAGTGCTAGGACAGAAGTGCACTACACCTTC.